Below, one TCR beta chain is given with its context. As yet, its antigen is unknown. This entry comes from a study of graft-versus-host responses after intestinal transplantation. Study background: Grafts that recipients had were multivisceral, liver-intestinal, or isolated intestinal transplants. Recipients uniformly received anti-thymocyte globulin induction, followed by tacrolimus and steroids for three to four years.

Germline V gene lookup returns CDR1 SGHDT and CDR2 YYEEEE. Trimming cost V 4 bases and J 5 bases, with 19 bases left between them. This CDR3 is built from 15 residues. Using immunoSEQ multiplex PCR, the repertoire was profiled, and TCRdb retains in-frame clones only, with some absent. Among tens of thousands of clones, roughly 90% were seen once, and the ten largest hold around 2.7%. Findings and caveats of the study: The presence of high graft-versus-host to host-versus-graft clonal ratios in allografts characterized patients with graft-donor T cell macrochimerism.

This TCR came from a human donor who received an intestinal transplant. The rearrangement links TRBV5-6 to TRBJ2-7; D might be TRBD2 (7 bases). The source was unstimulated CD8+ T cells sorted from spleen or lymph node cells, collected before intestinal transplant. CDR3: CASSPLGGPGNEQYF. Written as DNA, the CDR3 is TGTGCCAGCAGCCCCCTCGGGGGGCCCGGGAACGAGCAGTACTTC.